Listed below are T cell receptor beta chains from one sample, sequenced in a study of blood T cell repertoires in COVID-19. The protocol was immunoSEQ multiplex PCR, while the TCRdb copy is restricted to in-frame clones and leaves out a portion. The table lists about 130,000 clones, approximately 86% of them singletons. Sequencing used peripheral blood. The receptor source for this set is a woman aged 45 to 65 who had recovered from COVID-19. Both conserved end residues are part of each CDR3. The D gene is left open where the match is weak. Not all rows give a size; the values are once, few, many and, for expanded clones, a class.

J gene | clone size | V gene | D gene | CDR3 protein | CDR3 DNA
TRBJ2-2 | . | TRBV5-1 | . | CASSLRSWTALAPNTGELFF | TGCGCCAGCAGCTTGAGGTCCTGGACGGCCCTAGCTCCGAACACCGGGGAGCTGTTTTTT
TRBJ1-5 | . | TRBV9 | . | CASSVTGHAGQPQHF | TGTGCCAGCAGCGTTACAGGACATGCTGGGCAGCCCCAGCATTTT
TRBJ1-2 | . | TRBV7-6 | . | CASSLYVGGVGNYGYTF | TGTGCCAGCAGCTTATACGTTGGGGGCGTCGGTAACTATGGCTACACCTTC
TRBJ2-1 | few | TRBV6-5 | . | CASILDLSSYNEQFF | TGTGCCAGCATACTAGATCTTAGCTCCTACAATGAGCAGTTCTTC
TRBJ2-7 | few | TRBV4-1 | TRBD1 | CASSPSAIGTGDYEQYF | TGCGCCAGCAGCCCAAGTGCAATCGGGACAGGGGACTACGAGCAGTACTTC
TRBJ2-1 | . | TRBV11-2 | TRBD2 | CASSLLAGAGNEQFF | TGTGCCAGCAGCTTACTAGCGGGGGCGGGTAATGAGCAGTTCTTC
TRBJ1-6 | . | TRBV11-2 | . | CASSLAPRGPRGSPLHF | TGTGCCAGCAGCTTAGCCCCTAGAGGGCCACGAGGATCACCCCTCCACTTT
TRBJ1-1 | few | TRBV3-1/TRBV3-2 | . | CASSQEQGRGTEAFF | TGTGCCAGCAGCCAAGAGCAGGGGCGAGGCACTGAAGCTTTCTTT
TRBJ1-5 | . | TRBV7-2 | . | CASSTRVNNQPQHF | TGTGCCAGCAGCACCCGGGTTAACAATCAGCCCCAGCATTTT
TRBJ2-5 | once | TRBV28 | TRBD1 | CASSLDRAQETQYF | TGTGCCAGCAGTTTAGACAGGGCCCAAGAGACCCAGTACTTC
TRBJ1-1 | . | TRBV5-1 | . | CASSFVGAHTEAFF | TGCGCCAGCAGCTTCGTAGGGGCTCACACTGAAGCTTTCTTT
TRBJ2-3 | . | TRBV18 | . | CASSPYYPTDTQYF | TGTGCCAGCTCACCCTATTACCCCACAGATACGCAGTATTTT
TRBJ2-1 | . | TRBV12-3/TRBV12-4 | . | CASSPRNEQFF | TGTGCCTCCAGCCCGAGGAATGAGCAGTTCTTC
TRBJ2-7 | . | TRBV4-2 | . | CASSPQYINQGKAYEQYF | TGTGCCAGCAGCCCTCAATATATCAATCAGGGAAAGGCCTACGAGCAGTACTTC
TRBJ2-7 | . | TRBV9 | TRBD2 | CASSARGGTYEQYF | TGTGCCAGCAGCGCGCGGGGGGGAACCTACGAGCAGTACTTC
TRBJ1-1 | . | TRBV6-5 | TRBD1 | CASSQQGATEAFF | TGTGCCAGCAGCCAACAGGGGGCAACTGAAGCTTTCTTT
TRBJ2-5 | once | TRBV9 | TRBD2 | CASSVEGRTRVQETQYF | TGTGCCAGCAGCGTAGAGGGAAGGACTAGGGTCCAAGAGACCCAGTACTTC
TRBJ1-2 | . | TRBV2 | . | CASRAGQQENYGYTF | TGTGCCAGCAGGGCAGGACAGCAAGAAAACTATGGCTACACCTTC
TRBJ2-5 | . | TRBV18 | TRBD2 | CASSSYPSGGETQYF | TGTGCCAGCTCAAGCTATCCTAGCGGAGGAGAGACCCAGTACTTC
TRBJ2-2 | . | TRBV27 | TRBD1 | CASSSRGTGGRTRELFF | TGTGCCAGCAGCTCAAGGGGGACAGGGGGGCGAACCAGGGAGCTGTTTTTT
TRBJ2-1 | . | TRBV6-5 | . | CASARGFGNEQFF | TGTGCCAGCGCTCGGGGGTTCGGCAATGAGCAGTTCTTC
TRBJ2-7 | . | TRBV5-4 | TRBD1 | CASSSGQGGYEQYF | TGTGCCAGCAGCTCGGGACAGGGGGGCTACGAGCAGTACTTC
TRBJ2-5 | . | TRBV7-9 | . | CASSLGSARETQYF | TGTGCCAGCAGCTTAGGATCTGCCAGAGAGACCCAGTACTTC
TRBJ2-7 | . | TRBV19 | TRBD2 | CASSKRLAGNPRVNYEQYF | TGTGCCAGTAGTAAACGACTAGCGGGAAACCCTCGGGTGAACTACGAGCAGTACTTC
TRBJ2-2 | . | TRBV7-6 | TRBD2 | CASSPGLAGVSYTGELFF | TGTGCCAGCAGCCCGGGACTAGCGGGAGTTAGTTACACCGGGGAGCTGTTTTTT
TRBJ1-1 | . | TRBV7-9 | TRBD1 | CATSPRTGNTEAFF | TGTGCCACCTCCCCTCGGACAGGGAACACTGAAGCTTTCTTT
TRBJ2-1 | once | TRBV3-1/TRBV3-2 | TRBD1 | CASSLGQGSEQFF | TGTGCCAGCAGCCTCGGACAGGGGAGTGAGCAGTTCTTC
TRBJ1-5 | . | TRBV19 | TRBD1 | CASTQNRQGYNQPQHF | TGTGCCAGTACCCAGAATAGACAGGGCTACAATCAGCCCCAGCATTTT
TRBJ1-5 | . | TRBV27 | TRBD1 | CASSRDRDPKAQHF | TGTGCCAGCAGCCGGGACAGGGATCCCAAGGCCCAGCATTTT
TRBJ1-6 | . | TRBV2 | . | CASRRQPLISNSPLHF | TGTGCCAGCAGGAGACAGCCTCTTATCTCGAATTCACCCCTCCACTTT
TRBJ2-1 | . | TRBV7-3 | . | CASSLTWEAGEQFF | TGTGCCAGCAGCTTAACGTGGGAGGCCGGTGAGCAGTTCTTC
TRBJ2-7 | once | TRBV5-4 | . | CASSLDRGNKQYF | TGTGCCAGCAGCTTGGATAGGGGGAATAAGCAGTACTTC
TRBJ1-5 | . | TRBV7-9 | . | CASSLGPRGRNHPQHF | TGTGCCAGCAGCTTAGGCCCCAGGGGCCGCAATCACCCCCAGCATTTT
TRBJ2-5 | once | TRBV7-8 | . | CASSLAFVETQYF | TGTGCCAGCAGCTTAGCTTTCGTTGAGACCCAGTACTTC
TRBJ1-2 | . | TRBV6-5 | TRBD1 | CASRTGTGNLYGYTF | TGTGCCAGCAGAACCGGGACAGGGAACCTCTATGGCTACACCTTC
TRBJ1-5 | . | TRBV19 | . | CASSIVTGFDQPQHF | TGTGCCAGTAGTATAGTTACAGGGTTCGATCAGCCCCAGCATTTT
TRBJ2-5 | few | TRBV5-4 | TRBD2 | CASSFSLERGAAQYF | TGTGCCAGCAGCTTTTCCCTTGAGCGGGGAGCGGCCCAGTACTTC
TRBJ2-1 | . | TRBV5-1 | . | CASSFAGGNSYNEQFF | TGCGCCAGCAGCTTCGCCGGCGGGAACTCCTACAATGAGCAGTTCTTC
TRBJ2-7 | . | TRBV18 | TRBD1 | CASSLDRGRSGNEQYF | TGTGCCAGCTCACTCGACAGGGGGCGTTCGGGGAACGAGCAGTACTTC
TRBJ1-4 | . | TRBV5-1 | TRBD1 | CASSPSKGQNEKLFF | TGCGCCAGCAGCCCCTCCAAGGGACAGAATGAAAAACTGTTTTTT
TRBJ1-1 | . | TRBV30 | TRBD1 | CAWSVGTDLAFF | TGTGCCTGGAGCGTTGGGACAGACTTGGCTTTCTTT
TRBJ1-1 | . | TRBV29-1 | . | CSVLPGSHHGNTEAFF | TGCAGCGTCTTGCCAGGAAGTCACCACGGGAACACTGAAGCTTTCTTT
TRBJ2-7 | . | TRBV6-1 | TRBD2 | CASSVSRAGGFLYEQYF | TGTGCCAGCAGTGTCTCACGAGCGGGGGGCTTCCTCTACGAGCAGTACTTC
TRBJ2-4 | . | TRBV19 | . | CASRSLAKNIQYF | TGTGCCAGTAGATCTTTAGCCAAAAACATTCAGTACTTC
TRBJ2-3 | few | TRBV19 | TRBD2 | CASSIQGGGETDTQYF | TGTGCCAGTAGTATACAGGGCGGGGGGGAAACAGATACGCAGTATTTT
TRBJ2-7 | . | TRBV3-1/TRBV3-2 | TRBD1 | CASSQTWDRWGSYEQYF | TGTGCCAGCAGCCAGACTTGGGACAGATGGGGCTCCTACGAGCAGTACTTC
TRBJ2-7 | . | TRBV3-1/TRBV3-2 | . | CASSHGGRARYEQYF | TGTGCCAGCAGCCATGGGGGCCGAGCCCGCTACGAGCAGTACTTC
TRBJ1-2 | . | TRBV25-1 | TRBD1 | CASSPRQGSGYTF | TGTGCCAGCAGTCCACGACAGGGTTCTGGCTACACCTTC
TRBJ2-3 | . | TRBV13 | TRBD2 | CASSATSENTDTQYF | TGTGCCAGCAGCGCTACTAGCGAAAACACAGATACGCAGTATTTT